This T cell receptor (gamma chain) was sequenced for a study of γδ T cells in repeated Plasmodium falciparum infection. This clone was picked up many times. The antigen remains undetermined. It differs at one base from a far larger clone, so likely a read error. Study conclusions and caveats: Malian children's Vdelta2-negative repertoires appeared more expanded and less diverse than Australians'.

TCRdb fed the multiplex PCR reads into CATT to redo clone calling. The repertoire holds approximately 28,000 gamma-chain clones, 3% seen once, with about 33% in the top ten. Vgamma9/Vdelta2+ and Vdelta2-negative gammadelta T cells were flow-sorted from PBMC for bulk sequencing. The CDR3 covers 15 residues. Germline V gene lookup returns CDR1 GITISATS and CDR2 ISYDGTV (reference sequence). The rearrangement uses TRGV9 and TRGJ1 or TRGJ2. The source is a pool of human donors (malaria-infected and uninfected, not separated). The sequencing input was gamma-delta T cells from blood. CDR3 protein: CALWEASLPYYRKLF. The CDR3 DNA sequence: TGTGCCTTGTGGGAGGCAAGCCTCCCTTATTATAGGAAACTCTTT.